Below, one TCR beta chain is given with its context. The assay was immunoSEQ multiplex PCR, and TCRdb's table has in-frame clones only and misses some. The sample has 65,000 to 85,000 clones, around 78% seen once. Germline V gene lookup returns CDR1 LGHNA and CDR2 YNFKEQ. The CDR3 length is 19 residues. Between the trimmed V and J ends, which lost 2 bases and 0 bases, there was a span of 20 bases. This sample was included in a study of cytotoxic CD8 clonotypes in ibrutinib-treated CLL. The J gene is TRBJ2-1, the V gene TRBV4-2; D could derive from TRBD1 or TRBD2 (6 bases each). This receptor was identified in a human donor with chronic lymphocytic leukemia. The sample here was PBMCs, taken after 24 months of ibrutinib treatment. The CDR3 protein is CASSQREKGGPGSYNEQFF. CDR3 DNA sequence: TGTGCCAGCAGCCAACGGGAAAAGGGGGGCCCCGGCTCCTACAATGAGCAGTTCTTC.